This T cell receptor (beta chain) stems from a study of blood T cell repertoires in COVID-19. At the level of the study: Researchers got acute and convalescent COVID-19 samples from the United States, Italy and Spain. T cells, B-cell-depleted T cells, or PBMCs provided the cDNA or gDNA that served as material.

This CDR3 spans 13 amino acids. Original data processing: How many nucleated cells were present was estimated from reference gene primer amplification. Profiled with immunoSEQ multiplex PCR; TCRdb holds only in-frame clones, not every one. The DNA was the basis for D and trimming; V, J and clone size are from that table. The table lists fewer than 250,000 clones, approximately 90% of them singletons. The receptor was isolated from a man aged 60 to 75 with COVID-19, enrolled during active disease. The chain employs TRBV21-1 and TRBJ1-5; the table gives TRBD1 as D, unverified against the DNA. TRBV21-1 is described as a pseudogene. Sequences were obtained from peripheral blood. DNA of the CDR3: TGTGCCAGGAAGAGGGGGCGAAATCAGCCCCAGCATTTT. Its translation is CARKRGRNQPQHF.